Listed below are T cell receptor beta chains from one sample, sequenced in a study of vaccination and CD4 T cells after COVID-19. TCRdb independently ran MiXCR on the PCR reads; one entry per CDR3 protein. The sample records about 6,500 distinct CDR3 sequences, approximately 52% being singletons. Their antigens are not known. The specimen sequenced was CD4+ T cells from blood, cultured in vitro. These TCRs come from a human donor in good health. Both conserved end residues are part of each CDR3. The D gene is left open where the match is weak. Expanded clones are given a class, and other clones once, few, many or no size at all.

d_gene: .; v_gene: TRBV28; j_gene: TRBJ2-7; abundance: .; CDR3aa: CASSLISYEQYF; CDR3nt: TGTGCCAGCAGTTTAATCTCCTACGAGCAGTACTTC
d_gene: .; v_gene: TRBV20-1; j_gene: TRBJ2-3; abundance: .; CDR3aa: CSASVGRGTDTQYF; CDR3nt: TGCAGTGCTAGTGTGGGTAGGGGTACAGATACGCAGTATTTT
d_gene: .; v_gene: TRBV19; j_gene: TRBJ1-2; abundance: .; CDR3aa: CASSTGPALAGYTF; CDR3nt: TGTGCCAGTAGTACCGGGCCAGCATTGGCTGGCTACACCTTC
d_gene: .; v_gene: TRBV28; j_gene: TRBJ2-1; abundance: once; CDR3aa: CASLPSGWGEYNEQFF; CDR3nt: TGTGCCAGCCTCCCCTCGGGGTGGGGAGAGTACAATGAGCAGTTCTTC
d_gene: .; v_gene: TRBV21-1; j_gene: TRBJ1-6; abundance: .; CDR3aa: CASSRRDGQANNSPLHF; CDR3nt: TGTGCCAGCAGCCGCCGGGACGGGCAGGCAAATAATTCACCCCTCCACTTT
d_gene: TRBD1; v_gene: TRBV27; j_gene: TRBJ2-2; abundance: few; CDR3aa: CASSSPGGYTGELFF; CDR3nt: TGTGCCAGCAGTTCCCCAGGGGGCTACACCGGGGAGCTGTTTTTT
d_gene: .; v_gene: TRBV2; j_gene: TRBJ1-5; abundance: .; CDR3aa: CASSGSNNQPQHF; CDR3nt: TGTGCCAGCAGTGGCAGTAACAATCAGCCCCAGCATTTT
d_gene: .; v_gene: TRBV6-5; j_gene: TRBJ1-2; abundance: .; CDR3aa: CASSYSKGSENYGYTF; CDR3nt: TGTGCCAGCAGTTATTCTAAGGGCAGCGAAAACTATGGCTACACCTTC
d_gene: .; v_gene: TRBV7-2; j_gene: TRBJ2-3; abundance: .; CDR3aa: CASSLTRGTDTQYF; CDR3nt: TGTGCCAGCAGCTTGACGAGGGGGACAGATACGCAGTATTTT
d_gene: TRBD1; v_gene: TRBV19; j_gene: TRBJ1-5; abundance: .; CDR3aa: CASSPRDRGSNQPQHF; CDR3nt: TGTGCCAGTAGTCCTCGGGACAGGGGGTCGAATCAGCCCCAGCATTTT